The entry that follows covers one T cell receptor (beta chain) sequence. This sample is drawn from a study of blood T cell repertoires in COVID-19. The data were produced by immunoSEQ multiplex PCR, yet TCRdb's version contains in-frame clones alone and is incomplete. This repertoire shows some 240,000 clones, less than 85% found once; its top ten account for more than 7%. This CDR3 contains 13 residues. The germline CDR1 and CDR2 sequences are MNHEY and SVGAGI. V was clipped by 4 bases and J by 8 bases, with 14 bases between them. The receptor was isolated from a woman between 70 and 85 years old with acute or convalescent COVID-19. The sequencing sample was made of peripheral blood. This chain joins TRBV6-5 and TRBJ1-2; D is possibly TRBD1 (6 bases). The CDR3 is CASSLYREGGYTF. The DNA for the CDR3 is TGTGCCAGCAGTTTGTACAGGGAGGGGGGCTACACCTTC.